Each of the 23 T cell receptor beta chains below was sequenced from the same sample in a study of OX40 agonist ivuxolimab in advanced cancers. Clones were sequenced by immunoSEQ multiplex PCR, and TCRdb holds only the in-frame ones, with some missing. This table has 70,000 to 80,000 clones, approximately 91% appearing once. The material sequenced was CD4+ or CD8+ T cells sorted from blood, taken in a trial of the OX40 agonist ivuxolimab. These receptors were collected from an adult with an advanced solid tumor such as melanoma, head and neck, liver or kidney cancer.

The V gene is TRBV12-2, the J gene TRBJ2-7; the table assigns TRBD1, which was not confirmed against the DNA. TRBV12-2 is termed a pseudogene. This CDR3 spans 14 amino acids. The CDR3 nucleotides are TGTGCAAGTCGCGGCAAACAGGGGTCCCACGAGCAGTACTTC. It yields the protein CASRGKQGSHEQYF.

This rearrangement joins TRBV19 to TRBJ2-7; 7 positions match TRBD1. This CDR3 region has 14 residues. In germline, CDR1 is LNHDA, CDR2 SQIVND (reference sequence). The V gene end was trimmed by 6 bases and the J gene end by 0 bases; junction bases not matched to a gene: 5. The CDR3 loop is CASRATGNSYEQYF. CDR3 nucleotides: TGTGCCAGTAGGGCGACAGGGAACTCCTACGAGCAGTACTTC.

This clone was seen only once. This chain's CDR3 is CASSFSTRATGELFF. In nucleotides, the CDR3 is TGCGCCAGCAGCTTTAGCACCCGGGCCACCGGGGAGCTGTTTTTT. This chain uses TRBV5-1 with TRBJ2-2, with D uncertain. The CDR3 contains 15 residues. V was clipped by 2 bases and J by 4 bases, with 12 bases between them. The germline V gene encodes CDR1 SGHRS and CDR2 YFSETQ. The variable domain in full, completed from reference TRBV5-1 and TRBJ2-2, reads KAGVTQTPRYLIKTRGQQVTLSCSPISGHRSVSWYQQTPGQGLQFLFEYFSETQRNKGNFPGRFSGRQFSNSRSEMNVSTLELGDSALYLCASSFSTRATGELFFGEGSRLTVL.

This chain connects TRBV5-4 to TRBJ2-5; 9 bases map to TRBD2. Trimming at V came to 0 bases and at J to 2 bases, leaving 2 bases not matched to a gene. CDR3 length equals 15 residues. CDR1 is SGHNT, CDR2 YYREEE, per germline (reference sequence). Here the CDR3 DNA reads TGTGCCAGCAGCTTGGGCGGGAGGGGGCAAGAGACCCAGTACTTC. Amino acid sequence: CASSLGGRGQETQYF.

The chain recombines TRBV10-2 with TRBJ1-1, with TRBD1 as a possible D gene (5 bases). Germline assignment: CDR1 WSHSY and CDR2 SAAADI. The CDR3 sequence is 13 residues long. Trimming removed 7 bases at V and 7 bases at J, with 16 bases between. The CDR3 reads CASMKSRANEAFF. CDR3 bases: TGCGCCAGCATGAAATCCAGGGCAAATGAAGCTTTCTTT.

CDR3 residues: CASSRPAGRATYEQYF. DNA of the CDR3: TGTGCCAGCAGCCGCCCTGCCGGGCGGGCTACCTACGAGCAGTACTTC. The chain couples TRBV12-1 to TRBJ2-7; no DNA check was done on the table's D call, TRBD2. TRBV12-1 counts as a pseudogene. This CDR3 contains 16 residues.

The chain employs TRBV4-1 and TRBJ1-2; D might be TRBD1 (5 bases). Germline V gene sequence: CDR1 MGHRA, CDR2 YSYEKL. CDR3 size: 15 residues. V was pared by 4 bases and J by 4 bases, with 16 bases between. CDR3 DNA sequence: TGCGCCAGCAGCCCACCGGACGGGACCTTCTATGGCTACACCTTC. This sequence encodes CASSPPDGTFYGYTF.

The rearrangement uses TRBV5-1 and TRBJ2-1, with 12 bases identical to TRBD2. V was pared by 0 bases and J by 3 bases, with 1 base of the junction left unmatched. Germline V gene data show CDR1 as SGHRS and CDR2 as YFSETQ. The CDR3 contains 16 residues. The DNA of the CDR3 is TGCGCCAGCAGCTTGGGACTAGCGGGAGTCTACAATGAGCAGTTCTTC. It encodes CASSLGLAGVYNEQFF.

The V call is TRBV11-2, the J call TRBJ2-5, with unresolved D. The CDR3 covers 14 residues. V was cut by 5 bases and J by 7 bases, with 17 bases left in between. Germline CDR1 and CDR2: SGHAT and FQNNGV. CDR3 region: CASSVTGPPATQYF. In DNA form, the CDR3 reads TGTGCCAGCAGCGTGACCGGACCCCCAGCGACCCAGTACTTC.

This clone was counted once. The chain recombines TRBV7-2 with TRBJ2-5; weak D call: TRBD1 (5 bases). The CDR3 sequence is 14 residues long. Germline V gene data show CDR1 as SGHTA and CDR2 as FQGNSA. V dropped 2 bases and J dropped 5 bases, with 12 bases sitting between them. The CDR3 DNA reads TGTGCCAGCAGCTTACAAACAGGAGCGGAGACCCAGTACTTC. Protein product: CASSLQTGAETQYF.

V is TRBV5-1 and J is TRBJ2-7; D is perhaps TRBD2 (6 bases). Deletions cut 2 bases from V and 4 bases from J, with 10 bases between. The CDR3 extends over 13 amino acids. The germline CDR1 and CDR2 sequences are SGHRS and YFSETQ. DNA for the CDR3: TGCGCCAGCAGCTTCGGGGAGGATTACGAGCAGTACTTC. It encodes CASSFGEDYEQYF.

Details on this clone: This sample includes further DNA sequences coding for the same CDR3. J is TRBJ2-7 and V is TRBV5-1; 7 positions agree with TRBD2. The ends lost 3 bases at V and 5 bases at J; junction bases unmatched: 14. The CDR3 covers 16 residues. CDR1 and CDR2 from the germline V gene are SGHRS and YFSETQ. The CDR3 coding sequence is TGCGCCAGCAGCTCGGGGGGTGGACGCCTGGGGGACGAGCAGTACTTC. Its translation is CASSSGGGRLGDEQYF.

This chain joins TRBV7-9 and TRBJ2-2, with D tentatively TRBD2 (6 bases). CDR1 and CDR2 (germline): SEHNR, FQNEAQ (reference sequence). Trimming removed 5 bases at V and 4 bases at J, with 11 bases between. The CDR3 runs to 14 residues. CDR3 DNA sequence: TGTGCCAGCAGCGAACGGGACTTCACCGGGGAGCTGTTTTTT. It translates to CASSERDFTGELFF.

The V gene is TRBV19, the J gene TRBJ2-2; no clear D. Looked up from germline, CDR1 is LNHDA and CDR2 is SQIVND (reference sequence). CDR3 size: 17 residues. The V gene lost 4 bases and the J gene lost 4 bases, with 19 bases spanning the gap. The CDR3 reads CASSTPARTSGTGELFF. The CDR3 DNA reads as TGTGCCAGTAGTACTCCCGCCCGAACGTCGGGCACCGGGGAGCTGTTTTTT.

This clone was recorded a few times. The V and J genes are TRBV5-5 and TRBJ1-1; D gene ambiguous. V lost 4 bases and J 4 bases, leaving 17 bases between the germline ends. The germline CDR1 and CDR2 sequences are SGHKS and YYEKEE (reference sequence). The CDR3 is made up of 15 amino acids. The CDR3 region is CASSLQVGAGTEAFF. CDR3 coding DNA: TGTGCCAGCAGCCTACAAGTCGGTGCGGGCACTGAAGCTTTCTTT. Together with reference TRBV5-5 and TRBJ1-1, the CDR3 gives the full variable domain: DAGVTQSPTHLIKTRGQQVTLRCSPISGHKSVSWYQQVLGQGPQFIFQYYEKEERGRGNFPDRFSARQFPNYSSELNVNALLLGDSALYLCASSLQVGAGTEAFFGQGTRLTVV.

This chain joins TRBV27 and TRBJ2-3, with 12 bases that match TRBD2. Germline CDR1 reads MNHEY; CDR2 reads SMNVEV (reference sequence). After removal of 0 bases from V and 2 bases from J, the junction contained 3 bases not matched to a gene. The CDR3 runs to 17 residues. CDR3 DNA sequence: TGTGCCAGCAGTTTATCGGCTAGCGGGAGGGTCACAGATACGCAGTATTTT. Protein product: CASSLSASGRVTDTQYF.

The chain carries TRBV6-8 and TRBJ2-2; D gene unclear. Trimming removed 0 bases from V and 7 bases from J, with 6 bases in between. The CDR3 runs to 13 residues. CDR1 is MNHGY, CDR2 SAAAGT, per germline. This CDR3 reads CASSYSNSGELFF. CDR3 coding DNA: TGTGCCAGCAGTTACTCTAATAGCGGGGAGCTGTTTTTT.

The rearrangement uses TRBV21-1 and TRBJ1-5; the table's D gene call, TRBD1, was not cross checked with the DNA. TRBV21-1 is a pseudogene locus. This CDR3 is 16 amino acids long. CDR3 DNA: TGTGCCAGCCTGTCCCGGGACAGGGTTCGCAATCAGCCCCAGCATTTT. The encoded protein is CASLSRDRVRNQPQHF.

The V gene is TRBV30, the J gene TRBJ1-1; a possible D gene is TRBD1 (6 bases). Germline loops: CDR1 GTSNPN, CDR2 SVGIG (reference sequence). Between the trimmed V and J ends, which lost 1 base and 0 bases, there was a span of 6 bases. This CDR3 has 13 residues. CDR3 residues: CAWSGTVNTEAFF. CDR3 DNA: TGTGCCTGGAGTGGGACAGTGAACACTGAAGCTTTCTTT.

V and J are TRBV7-2 and TRBJ2-5, with unresolved D. Germline V gives CDR1 SGHTA, CDR2 FQGNSA. This CDR3 has 15 amino acids. Trimming took off 1 base at V and 0 bases at J, with 9 bases between the two ends. CDR3 nucleotides: TGTGCCAGCAGCTTAGAGCCTCGATACCAAGAGACCCAGTACTTC. Amino acid sequence: CASSLEPRYQETQYF.

This clone was seen just once. J is TRBJ1-6 and V is TRBV29-1; D is possibly TRBD1 (5 bases). This CDR3 contains 13 residues. Germline V CDR1 and CDR2: SQVTM, ANQGSEA. Trimming left V 6 bases short and J 6 bases short, with 12 bases between. The CDR3 loop reads CSVRTRFNSPLHF. As DNA, the CDR3 is TGCAGCGTCCGGACACGTTTTAATTCACCCCTCCACTTT.

The chain links TRBV18 to TRBJ2-7, with 7 positions matching TRBD2. Germline lookup yields CDR1 KGHSH and CDR2 LQKENI. V dropped 0 bases and J dropped 7; count of bases not matched to a gene: 6. The CDR3 runs 14 residues. The CDR3 loop reads CASSPPNQREEQYF. CDR3 sequence (DNA): TGTGCCAGCTCACCACCAAACCAGCGGGAAGAGCAGTACTTC.

The chain joins TRBV29-1 to TRBJ2-7; 7 nucleotides align to TRBD2. The CDR3 totals 16 residues. Germline V gives CDR1 SQVTM, CDR2 ANQGSEA. V lost 4 bases and J lost 2; bases outside the gene matches: 14. The CDR3 reads CSVAPQTSVPPYEQYF. The CDR3 DNA follows: TGCAGCGTTGCTCCACAAACTAGCGTCCCCCCCTACGAGCAGTACTTC.